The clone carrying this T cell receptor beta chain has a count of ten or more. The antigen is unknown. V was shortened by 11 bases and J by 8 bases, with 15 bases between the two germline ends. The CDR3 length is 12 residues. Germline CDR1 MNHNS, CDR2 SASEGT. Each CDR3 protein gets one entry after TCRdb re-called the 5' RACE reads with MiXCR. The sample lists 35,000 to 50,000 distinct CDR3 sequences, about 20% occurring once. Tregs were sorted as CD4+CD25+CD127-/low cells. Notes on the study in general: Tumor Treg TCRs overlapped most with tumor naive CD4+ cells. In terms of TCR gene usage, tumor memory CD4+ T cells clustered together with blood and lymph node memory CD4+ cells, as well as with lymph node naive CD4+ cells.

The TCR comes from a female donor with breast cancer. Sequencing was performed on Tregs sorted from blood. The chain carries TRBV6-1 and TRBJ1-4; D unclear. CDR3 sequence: CASGGFREKLFF. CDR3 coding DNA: TGTGCCTCCGGAGGATTTCGGGAAAAACTGTTTTTT.